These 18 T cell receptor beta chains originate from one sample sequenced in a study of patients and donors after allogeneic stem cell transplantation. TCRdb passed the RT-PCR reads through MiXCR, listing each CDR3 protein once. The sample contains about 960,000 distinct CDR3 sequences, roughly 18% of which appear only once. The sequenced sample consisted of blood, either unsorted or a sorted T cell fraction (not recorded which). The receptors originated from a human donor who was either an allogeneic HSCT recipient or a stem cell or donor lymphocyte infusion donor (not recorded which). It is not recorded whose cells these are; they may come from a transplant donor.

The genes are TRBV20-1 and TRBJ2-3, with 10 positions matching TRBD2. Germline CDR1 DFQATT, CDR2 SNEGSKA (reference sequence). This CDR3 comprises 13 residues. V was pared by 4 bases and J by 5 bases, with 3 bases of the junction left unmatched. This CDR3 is CSATTSGLDTQYF. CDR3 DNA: TGCAGTGCTACGACTAGCGGGCTAGATACGCAGTATTTT.

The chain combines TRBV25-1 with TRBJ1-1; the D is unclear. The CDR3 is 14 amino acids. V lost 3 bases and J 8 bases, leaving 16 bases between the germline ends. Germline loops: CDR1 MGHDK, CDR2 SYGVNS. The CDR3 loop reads CASSDPGPKIEAFF. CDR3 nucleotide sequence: TGTGCCAGCAGTGATCCAGGACCGAAAATAGAAGCTTTCTTT. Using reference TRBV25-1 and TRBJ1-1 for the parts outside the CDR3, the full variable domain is EADIYQTPRYLVIGTGKKITLECSQTMGHDKMYWYQQDPGMELHLIHYSYGVNSTEKGDLSSESTVSRIRTEHFPLTLESARPSHTSQYLCASSDPGPKIEAFFGQGTRLTVV.

The CDR3, as DNA: TGTGCCAGCAGCCAAGATTACCCTAACACTGAAGCTTTCTTT. Its protein product is CASSQDYPNTEAFF. The chain is built from TRBV3-1 and TRBJ1-1; no definite D call. The CDR3 sequence is 14 residues long. Trimming shortened V by 0 bases and J by 2 bases, and 7 bases separated the two germline ends. Germline assignment: CDR1 LGHDT and CDR2 YNNKEL (reference sequence). Together with reference TRBV3-1 and TRBJ1-1, the CDR3 gives the full variable domain: DTAVSQTPKYLVTQMGNDKSIKCEQNLGHDTMYWYKQDSKKFLKIMFSYNNKELIINETVPNRFSPKSPDKAHLNLHINSLELGDSAVYFCASSQDYPNTEAFFGQGTRLTVV.

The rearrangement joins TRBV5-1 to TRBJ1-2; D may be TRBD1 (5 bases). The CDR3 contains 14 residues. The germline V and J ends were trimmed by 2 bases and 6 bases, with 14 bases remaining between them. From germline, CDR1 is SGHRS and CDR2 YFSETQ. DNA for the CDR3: TGCGCCAGCAGCTTAGCGACAGTCGGGGATGGCTACACCTTC. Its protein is CASSLATVGDGYTF.

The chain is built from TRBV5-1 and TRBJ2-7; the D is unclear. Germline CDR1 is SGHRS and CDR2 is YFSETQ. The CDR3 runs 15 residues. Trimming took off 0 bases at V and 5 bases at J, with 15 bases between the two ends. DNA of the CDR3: TGCGCCAGCAGCTTGGGGGTTACAGTCAGCGACGAGCAGTACTTC. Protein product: CASSLGVTVSDEQYF. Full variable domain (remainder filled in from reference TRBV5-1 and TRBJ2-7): KAGVTQTPRYLIKTRGQQVTLSCSPISGHRSVSWYQQTPGQGLQFLFEYFSETQRNKGNFPGRFSGRQFSNSRSEMNVSTLELGDSALYLCASSLGVTVSDEQYFGPGTRLTVT.

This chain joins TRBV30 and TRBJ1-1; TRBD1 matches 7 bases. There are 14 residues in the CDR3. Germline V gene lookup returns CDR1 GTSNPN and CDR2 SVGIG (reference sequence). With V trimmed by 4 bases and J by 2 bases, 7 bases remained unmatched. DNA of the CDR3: TGTGCCTGGACTAGGGACAGCGAAAACACTGAAGCTTTCTTT. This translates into CAWTRDSENTEAFF. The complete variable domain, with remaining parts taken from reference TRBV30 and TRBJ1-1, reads SQTIHQWPATLVQPVGSPLSLECTVEGTSNPNLYWYRQAAGRGLQLLFYSVGIGQISSEVPQNLSASRPQDRQFILSSKKLLLSDSGFYLCAWTRDSENTEAFFGQGTRLTVV.

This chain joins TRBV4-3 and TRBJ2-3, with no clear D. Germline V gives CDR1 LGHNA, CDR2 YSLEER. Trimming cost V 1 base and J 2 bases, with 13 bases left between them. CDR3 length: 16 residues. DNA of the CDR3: TGCGCCAGCAGCCAAGCGGGCCTGGCCTACACAGATACGCAGTATTTT. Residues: CASSQAGLAYTDTQYF.

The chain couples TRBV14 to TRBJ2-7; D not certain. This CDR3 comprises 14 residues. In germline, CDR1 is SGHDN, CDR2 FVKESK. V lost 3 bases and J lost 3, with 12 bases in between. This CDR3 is CASSHRSDYYEQYF. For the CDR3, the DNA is TGTGCCAGCAGCCATCGCAGCGATTACTACGAGCAGTACTTC.

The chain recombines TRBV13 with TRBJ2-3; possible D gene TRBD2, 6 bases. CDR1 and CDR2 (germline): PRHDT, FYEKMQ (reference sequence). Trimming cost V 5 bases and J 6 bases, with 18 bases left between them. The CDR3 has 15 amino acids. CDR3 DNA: TGTGCCAGCAGCCAACCCCGGAGGGCCGGTGATACGCAGTATTTT. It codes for CASSQPRRAGDTQYF.

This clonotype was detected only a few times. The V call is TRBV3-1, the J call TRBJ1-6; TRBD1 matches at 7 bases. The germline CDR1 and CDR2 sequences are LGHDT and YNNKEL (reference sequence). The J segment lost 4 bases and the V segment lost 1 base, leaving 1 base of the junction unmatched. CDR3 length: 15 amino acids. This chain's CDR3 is CASSQGRGYNSPLHF. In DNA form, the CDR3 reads TGTGCCAGCAGCCAAGGCAGGGGGTATAATTCACCCCTCCACTTT.

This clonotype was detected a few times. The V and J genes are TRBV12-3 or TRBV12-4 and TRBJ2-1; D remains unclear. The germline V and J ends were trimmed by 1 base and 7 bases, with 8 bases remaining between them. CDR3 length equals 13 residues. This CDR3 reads CASSLGSRNEQFF. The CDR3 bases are TGTGCCAGCAGTTTAGGGAGTCGGAATGAGCAGTTCTTC.

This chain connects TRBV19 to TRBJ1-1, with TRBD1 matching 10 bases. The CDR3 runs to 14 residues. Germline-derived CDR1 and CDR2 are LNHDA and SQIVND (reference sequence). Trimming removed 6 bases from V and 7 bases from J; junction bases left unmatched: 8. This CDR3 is CASSLTGGGSEAFF. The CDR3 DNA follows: TGTGCCAGTAGCTTGACAGGGGGCGGCAGTGAAGCTTTCTTT.

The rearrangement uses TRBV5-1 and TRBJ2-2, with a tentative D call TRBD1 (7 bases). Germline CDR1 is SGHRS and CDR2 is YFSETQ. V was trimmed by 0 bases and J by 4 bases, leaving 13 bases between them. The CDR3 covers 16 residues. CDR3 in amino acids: CASSLVPGGSTGELFF. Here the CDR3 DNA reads TGCGCCAGCAGCTTGGTACCAGGGGGGAGCACCGGGGAGCTGTTTTTT.

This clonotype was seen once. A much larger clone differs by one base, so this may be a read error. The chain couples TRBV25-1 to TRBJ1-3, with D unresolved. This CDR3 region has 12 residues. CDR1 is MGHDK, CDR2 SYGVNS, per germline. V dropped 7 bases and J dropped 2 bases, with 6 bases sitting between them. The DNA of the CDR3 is TGTGCCAGCACCTACCCTGGAAACACCATATATTTT. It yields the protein CASTYPGNTIYF.

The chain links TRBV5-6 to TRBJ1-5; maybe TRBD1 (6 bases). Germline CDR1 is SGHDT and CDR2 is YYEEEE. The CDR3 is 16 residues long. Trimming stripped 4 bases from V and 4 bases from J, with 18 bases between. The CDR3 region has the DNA TGTGCCAGCAGCCACGGGGGCAGCCAAGGGAATCAGCCCCAGCATTTT. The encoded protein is CASSHGGSQGNQPQHF. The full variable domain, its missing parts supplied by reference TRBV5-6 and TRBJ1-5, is DAGVTQSPTHLIKTRGQQVTLRCSPKSGHDTVSWYQQALGQGPQFIFQYYEEEERQRGNFPDRFSGHQFPNYSSELNVNALLLGDSALYLCASSHGGSQGNQPQHFGDGTRLSIL.

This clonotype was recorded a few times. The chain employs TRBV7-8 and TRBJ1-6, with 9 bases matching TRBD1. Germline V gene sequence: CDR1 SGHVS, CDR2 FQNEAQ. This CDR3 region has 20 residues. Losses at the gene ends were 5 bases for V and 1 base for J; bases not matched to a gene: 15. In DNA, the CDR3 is TGTGCCAGCAGCCTCACTAGTGGGACAGGGATGAGGTCCTATAATTCACCCCTCCACTTT. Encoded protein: CASSLTSGTGMRSYNSPLHF. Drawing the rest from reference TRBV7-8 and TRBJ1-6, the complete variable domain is GAGVSQSPRYKVAKRGQDVALRCDPISGHVSLFWYQQALGQGPEFLTYFQNEAQLDKSGLPSDRFFAERPEGSVSTLKIQRTQQEDSAVYLCASSLTSGTGMRSYNSPLHFGNGTRLTVT.

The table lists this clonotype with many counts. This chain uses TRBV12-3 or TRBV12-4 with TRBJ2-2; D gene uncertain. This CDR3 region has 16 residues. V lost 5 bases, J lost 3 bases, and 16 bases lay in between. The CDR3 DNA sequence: TGTGCCAGCAGTCCCCTCCATCGCGACCACACCGGGGAGCTGTTTTTT. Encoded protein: CASSPLHRDHTGELFF.

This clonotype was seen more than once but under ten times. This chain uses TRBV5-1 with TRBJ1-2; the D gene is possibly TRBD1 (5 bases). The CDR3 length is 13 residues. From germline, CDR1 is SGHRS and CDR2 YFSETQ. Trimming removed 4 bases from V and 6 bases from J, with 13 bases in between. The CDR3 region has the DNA TGCGCCAGCAGCCTGCGGGGCACCCATGGCTACACCTTC. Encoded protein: CASSLRGTHGYTF.